The subject of this entry is one TCR beta chain. This CDR3 contains 13 residues. With 6 bases clipped from V and 5 bases from J, the junction kept 6 bases outside the gene matches. The entry originates in a study of blood T cell repertoires in COVID-19. Looking at the study overall: Material from acute and convalescent COVID-19 was sourced from the United States, Italy and Spain. Nucleic acid was either cDNA or gDNA, and it came from T cells, B-cell-depleted T cells, or PBMCs.

Per the original methods: The assay estimated nucleated cells by amplifying reference gene primers. TCRdb's table, derived via immunoSEQ multiplex PCR, lists solely in-frame clones and lacks some. V and J calls and clone size follow that table, whereas D and trimming were derived from the DNA. The sample has 55,000 to 90,000 clones; around nine tenths are singletons. The origin of this receptor is a woman aged 55-70 years with acute or convalescent COVID-19. V and J are TRBV12-3 or TRBV12-4 and TRBJ1-1; 7 bases are shared with TRBD1. Sequencing was carried out using peripheral blood. DNA of the CDR3: TGTGCCAGCAGAATTGACAGGGTGACTGAAGCTTTCTTT. Its translation is CASRIDRVTEAFF.